This is a list of T cell receptor beta chains from one sample in a study of human T cells and chemical hapten exposure. TCRdb itself ran the RACE reads through MiXCR, one entry per CDR3 protein. The sample contains roughly 380,000 distinct CDR3 sequences, 4% to 6% of which appear only once. Sequencing used whole blood, obtained in connection with sensitization to the hapten diphenylcyclopropenone (DPC). Every receptor here comes from a woman aged 50 to 60 with alopecia areata. Some clones in this sample may be carry-over from other donors' samples. The CDR3 runs from the conserved cysteine through the conserved F or W. A D gene is named only where the DNA matches it firmly. Clone size is not always given. Where it is, it says once, few, many or a class for expanded clones.

abundance	d_gene	v_gene	j_gene	CDR3aa	CDR3nt
many	TRBD2	TRBV28	TRBJ2-3	CASSLLAGGDTQYF	TGTGCCAGCAGTCTACTAGCGGGAGGGGATACGCAGTATTTT
many	TRBD2	TRBV29-1	TRBJ2-5	CSVRPSGGWQETQYF	TGCAGCGTTAGGCCTAGCGGGGGGTGGCAAGAGACCCAGTACTTC
few	TRBD1	TRBV9	TRBJ1-3	CASSIQGSGNTIYF	TGTGCCAGCAGCATACAGGGGTCAGGAAACACCATATATTTT
many	TRBD1	TRBV18	TRBJ1-6	CASSSTGGDSPLHF	TGTGCCAGCTCATCGACAGGGGGTGATTCACCCCTCCACTTT
.	.	TRBV29-1	TRBJ1-2	CSVEPGHNYGYTF	TGCAGCGTTGAACCAGGCCATAACTATGGCTACACCTTC
many	TRBD1	TRBV20-1	TRBJ2-3	CSARPSPGQGADTQYF	TGCAGTGCTAGACCAAGCCCGGGACAGGGGGCAGATACGCAGTATTTT
.	.	TRBV20-1	TRBJ2-7	CSARPAPSSYEQYF	TGCAGTGCTAGACCGGCCCCAAGCTCCTACGAGCAGTACTTC
many	.	TRBV29-1	TRBJ2-2	CSVVPGATAGELFF	TGCAGCGTTGTCCCAGGGGCCACCGCCGGGGAGCTGTTTTTT
.	.	TRBV5-1	TRBJ1-1	CASSLPGAEAFF	TGCGCCAGCAGCCTCCCCGGGGCGGAAGCTTTCTTT
few	TRBD2	TRBV7-2	TRBJ2-1	CASSLAGGGRAREQFF	TGTGCCAGCAGCTTAGCGGGCGGCGGGAGGGCCAGGGAGCAGTTCTTC
many	TRBD1	TRBV29-1	TRBJ2-7	CSAGGAGGNYEQYF	TGCAGCGCCGGTGGGGCAGGGGGCAACTACGAGCAGTACTTC
many	.	TRBV9	TRBJ2-3	CASSVGLPGTDTQYF	TGTGCCAGCAGCGTAGGCTTACCGGGCACAGATACGCAGTATTTT
.	.	TRBV2	TRBJ1-1	CASSESEGLATKAFF	TGTGCCAGCAGTGAAAGCGAGGGCTTAGCGACTAAAGCTTTCTTT
.	.	TRBV27	TRBJ2-6	CASSSQGAHSGANVLTF	TGTGCCAGCAGTTCCCAGGGCGCCCACTCTGGGGCCAACGTCCTGACTTTC
.	TRBD1	TRBV27	TRBJ2-1	CASSKLDRGSQFF	TGTGCCAGCAGCAAGCTAGACAGGGGAAGTCAGTTCTTC
many	.	TRBV7-2	TRBJ1-6	CASNQDGSSYNSPLHF	TGTGCCAGCAACCAAGACGGGAGCTCCTATAATTCACCCCTCCACTTT
many	.	TRBV20-1	TRBJ2-5	CSASGGLLQETQYF	TGCAGTGCTAGCGGGGGCCTCCTCCAAGAGACCCAGTACTTC
few	.	TRBV11-2	TRBJ1-1	CASSLGLIEAFF	TGTGCCAGCAGCTTAGGACTTATTGAAGCTTTCTTT
.	TRBD1	TRBV6-6	TRBJ1-2	CASSPPPGQGAGGYTF	TGTGCCAGCAGTCCCCCCCCGGGACAGGGGGCGGGAGGCTACACCTTC
many	.	TRBV5-1	TRBJ2-3	CASSPSSPDTQYF	TGCGCCAGCAGTCCAAGCTCCCCAGATACGCAGTATTTT
.	TRBD2	TRBV7-9	TRBJ2-3	CASSSRLAGGPGDTQYF	TGTGCCAGCAGCTCCCGACTAGCGGGGGGGCCGGGGGATACGCAGTATTTT
many	TRBD1	TRBV9	TRBJ2-7	CASSVEGAAGEQYF	TGTGCCAGCAGCGTAGAGGGGGCGGCCGGCGAGCAGTACTTC
many	.	TRBV29-1	TRBJ2-7	CSVEEAGRTLSSYEQYF	TGCAGCGTTGAAGAAGCAGGGCGGACCCTAAGCTCCTACGAGCAGTACTTC
few	TRBD2	TRBV28	TRBJ2-1	CASNTSGRVNEQFF	TGTGCCAGCAATACTAGCGGGAGGGTTAATGAGCAGTTCTTC
many	TRBD1	TRBV7-8	TRBJ1-2	CASSPEGQLGYGYTF	TGTGCCAGCAGCCCCGAGGGACAGTTGGGCTATGGCTACACCTTC
many	.	TRBV24-1	TRBJ2-1	CATSDAAATVGNEQFF	TGTGCCACCAGTGATGCGGCGGCCACGGTCGGCAATGAGCAGTTCTTC
many	.	TRBV6-1	TRBJ2-5	CASSGDPGETQYF	TGTGCCAGCAGTGGGGACCCGGGGGAGACCCAGTACTTC